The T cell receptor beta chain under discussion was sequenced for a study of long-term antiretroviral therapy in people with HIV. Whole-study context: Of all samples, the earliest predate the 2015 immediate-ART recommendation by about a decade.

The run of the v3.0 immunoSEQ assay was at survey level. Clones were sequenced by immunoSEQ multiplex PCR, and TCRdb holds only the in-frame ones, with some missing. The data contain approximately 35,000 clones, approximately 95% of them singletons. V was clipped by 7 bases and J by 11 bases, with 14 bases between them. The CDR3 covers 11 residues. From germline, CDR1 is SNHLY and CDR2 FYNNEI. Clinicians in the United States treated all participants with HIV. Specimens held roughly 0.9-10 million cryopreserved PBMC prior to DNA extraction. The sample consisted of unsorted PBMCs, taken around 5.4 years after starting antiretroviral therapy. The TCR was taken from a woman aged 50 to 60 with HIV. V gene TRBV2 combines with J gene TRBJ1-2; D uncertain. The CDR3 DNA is TGTGCCAGCACCGATCGACGCGTTTACACCTTC. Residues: CASTDRRVYTF.